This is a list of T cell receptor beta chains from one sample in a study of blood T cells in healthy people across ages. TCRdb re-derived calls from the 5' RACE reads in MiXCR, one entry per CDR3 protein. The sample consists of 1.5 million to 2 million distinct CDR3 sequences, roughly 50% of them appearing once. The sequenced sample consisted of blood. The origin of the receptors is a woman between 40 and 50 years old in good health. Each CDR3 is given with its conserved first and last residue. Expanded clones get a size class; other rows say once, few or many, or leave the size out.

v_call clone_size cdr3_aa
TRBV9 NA CASSVQPPTDTQYF
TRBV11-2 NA CASSLTLNVGDGYTF
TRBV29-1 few CSASPGQGTGTDTQYF
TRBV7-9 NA CASSSDREGYGYTF
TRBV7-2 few CASSLDGHQETQYF
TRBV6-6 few CASKNNRIGGSTQYF
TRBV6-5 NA CASGRAGYNSPLHF
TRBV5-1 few CASSVGQIKAAYEQYF
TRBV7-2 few CASSLVGGNEQYF
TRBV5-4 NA CASSPPGLAGGGSYNEQFF
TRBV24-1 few CATSDFGTLQETQYF
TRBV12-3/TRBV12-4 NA CASSLWVRTGLEKLFF
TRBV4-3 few CASSQALDSTYEQYF
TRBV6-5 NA CASSYSHSQETQYF
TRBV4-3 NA CASSLSGGASADTQYF
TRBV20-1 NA CSANLDLSYNSPLHF
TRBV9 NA CASSVGLPGETQYF
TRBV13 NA CASSRRDFYNEQFF
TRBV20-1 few CSARDFAGDNSPLHF
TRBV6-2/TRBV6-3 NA CANRRHKNTEAFF
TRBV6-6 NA CASSYSASNGGYTF
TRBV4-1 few CASSKISPQGQYEQYF
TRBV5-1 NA CASQRRGAEETQYF
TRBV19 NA CATWGWDSHFGDGYTF
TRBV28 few CASRPRIQETQYF
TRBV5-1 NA CASSVRDPYNEQYF
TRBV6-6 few CASQRGTPVMYEQYF
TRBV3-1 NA CASSQNPAGSFETQYF
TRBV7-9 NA CASSTPGQGNNEQFF
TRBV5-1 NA CASSPVYPDTQYF
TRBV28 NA CASSFFDRAATYEQYF
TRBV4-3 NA CASSPTLITGTAGNYGYTF
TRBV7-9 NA CASEGGDGTEAFF
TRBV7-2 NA CASREGTGGYNEQFF
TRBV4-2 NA CASSTGGQGAIDEQYF
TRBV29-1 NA CSVSGGETQYF
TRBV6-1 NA CASSKNRGQETQYF